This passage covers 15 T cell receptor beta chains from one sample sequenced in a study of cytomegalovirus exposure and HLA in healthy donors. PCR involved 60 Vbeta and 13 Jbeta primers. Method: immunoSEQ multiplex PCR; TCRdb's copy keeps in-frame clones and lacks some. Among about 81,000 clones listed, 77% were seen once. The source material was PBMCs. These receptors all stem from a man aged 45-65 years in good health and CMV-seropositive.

DNA of the CDR3: TGCGCCAGCAGCCAAGAGGGAGACAGGGTAGTCACTGGGGCCAACGTCCTGACTTTC. Translated, it gives CASSQEGDRVVTGANVLTF. The chain links TRBV4-1 to TRBJ2-6; 7 nucleotides agree with TRBD1. In germline, CDR1 is MGHRA, CDR2 YSYEKL. This CDR3 is built from 19 residues. V shed 0 bases, J shed 2 bases, and the junction held 10 bases outside the gene matches.

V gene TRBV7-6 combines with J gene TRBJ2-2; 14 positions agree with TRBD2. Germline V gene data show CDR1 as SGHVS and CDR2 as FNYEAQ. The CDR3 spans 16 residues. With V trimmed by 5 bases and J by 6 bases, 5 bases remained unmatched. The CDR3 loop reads CASSPTSGRVAGELFF. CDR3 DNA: TGTGCCAGCAGCCCGACTAGCGGGAGGGTCGCCGGGGAGCTGTTTTTT.

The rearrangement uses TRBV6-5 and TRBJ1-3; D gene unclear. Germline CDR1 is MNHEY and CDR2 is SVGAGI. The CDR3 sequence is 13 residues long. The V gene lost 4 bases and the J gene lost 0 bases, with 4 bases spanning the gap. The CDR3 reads CASSLSSGNTIYF. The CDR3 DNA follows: TGTGCCAGCAGTTTGAGCTCTGGAAACACCATATATTTT.

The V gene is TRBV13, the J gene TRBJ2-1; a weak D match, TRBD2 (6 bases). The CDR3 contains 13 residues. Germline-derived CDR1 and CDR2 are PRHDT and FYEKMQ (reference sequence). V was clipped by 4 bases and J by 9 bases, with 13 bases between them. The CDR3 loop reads CASSSLEGGEQFF. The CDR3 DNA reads TGTGCCAGCAGCTCCCTAGAGGGAGGTGAGCAGTTCTTC.

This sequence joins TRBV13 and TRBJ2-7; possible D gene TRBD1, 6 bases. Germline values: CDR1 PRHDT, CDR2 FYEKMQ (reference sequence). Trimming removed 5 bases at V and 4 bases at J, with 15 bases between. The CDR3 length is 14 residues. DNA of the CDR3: TGTGCCAGCAGCCTCCCAAACAGGGCTTACGAGCAGTACTTC. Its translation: CASSLPNRAYEQYF.

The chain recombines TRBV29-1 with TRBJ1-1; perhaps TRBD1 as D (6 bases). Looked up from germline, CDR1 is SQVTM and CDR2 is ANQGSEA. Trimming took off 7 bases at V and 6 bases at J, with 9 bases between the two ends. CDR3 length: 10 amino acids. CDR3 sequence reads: CSARQAEAFF. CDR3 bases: TGCAGCGCTCGACAGGCTGAAGCTTTCTTT.

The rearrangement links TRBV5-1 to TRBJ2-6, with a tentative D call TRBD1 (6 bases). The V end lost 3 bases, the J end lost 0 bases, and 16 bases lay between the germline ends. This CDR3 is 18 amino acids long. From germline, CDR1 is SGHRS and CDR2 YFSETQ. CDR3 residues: CASSSLINRASGANVLTF. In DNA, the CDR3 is TGCGCCAGCAGCTCTTTAATTAACAGGGCCTCTGGGGCCAACGTCCTGACTTTC.

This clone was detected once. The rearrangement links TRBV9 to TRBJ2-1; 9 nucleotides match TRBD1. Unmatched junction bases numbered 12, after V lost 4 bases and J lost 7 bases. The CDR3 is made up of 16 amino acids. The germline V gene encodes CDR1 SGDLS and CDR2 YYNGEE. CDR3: CASSFQLGQGGNEQFF. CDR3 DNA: TGTGCCAGCAGCTTCCAGCTGGGACAGGGTGGGAATGAGCAGTTCTTC.

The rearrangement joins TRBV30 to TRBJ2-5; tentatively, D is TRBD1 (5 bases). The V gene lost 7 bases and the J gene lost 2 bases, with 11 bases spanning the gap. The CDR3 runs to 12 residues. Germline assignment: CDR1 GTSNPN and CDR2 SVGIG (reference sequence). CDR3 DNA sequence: TGTGCCTTAAGACAGAAGCAAGAGACCCAGTACTTC. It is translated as CALRQKQETQYF.

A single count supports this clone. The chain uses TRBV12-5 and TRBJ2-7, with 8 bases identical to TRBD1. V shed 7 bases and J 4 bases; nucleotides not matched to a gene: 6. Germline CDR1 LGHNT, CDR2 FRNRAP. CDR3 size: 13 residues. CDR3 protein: CASALTGDYEQYF. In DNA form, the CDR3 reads TGTGCTAGTGCCTTGACAGGGGATTACGAGCAGTACTTC.

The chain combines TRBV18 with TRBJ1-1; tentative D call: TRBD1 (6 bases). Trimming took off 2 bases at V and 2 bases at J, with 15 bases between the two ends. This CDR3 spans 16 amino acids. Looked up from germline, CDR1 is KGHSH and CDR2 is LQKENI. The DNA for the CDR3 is TGTGCCAGCTCACCATATACTGGACAGATAAACACTGAAGCTTTCTTT. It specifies CASSPYTGQINTEAFF.

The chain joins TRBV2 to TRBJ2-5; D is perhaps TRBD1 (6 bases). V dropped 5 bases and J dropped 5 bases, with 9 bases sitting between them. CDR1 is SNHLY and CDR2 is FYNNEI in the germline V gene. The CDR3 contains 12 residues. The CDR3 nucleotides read TGTGCCAGCAGTCAGGGGCGGGAGACCCAGTACTTC. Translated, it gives CASSQGRETQYF.

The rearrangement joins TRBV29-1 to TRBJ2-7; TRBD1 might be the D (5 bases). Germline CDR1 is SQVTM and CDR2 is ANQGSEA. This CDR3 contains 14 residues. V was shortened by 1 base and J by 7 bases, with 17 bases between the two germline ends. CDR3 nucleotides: TGCAGCGTTGAAGGTGTCCAGGGCACTGGGGAGCAGTACTTC. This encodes CSVEGVQGTGEQYF.

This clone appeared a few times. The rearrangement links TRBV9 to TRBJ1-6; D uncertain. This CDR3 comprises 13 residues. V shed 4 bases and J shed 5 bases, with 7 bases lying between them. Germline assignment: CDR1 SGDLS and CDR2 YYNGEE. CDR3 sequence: CASSPRDNSPLHF. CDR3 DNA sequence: TGTGCCAGCAGCCCTAGAGATAATTCACCCCTCCACTTT.

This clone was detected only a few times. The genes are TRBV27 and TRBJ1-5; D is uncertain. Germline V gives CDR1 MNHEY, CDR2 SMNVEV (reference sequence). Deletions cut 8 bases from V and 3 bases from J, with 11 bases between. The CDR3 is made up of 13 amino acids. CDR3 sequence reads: CASRGNFNQPQHF. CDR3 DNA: TGTGCCAGCCGGGGAAACTTCAATCAGCCCCAGCATTTT.